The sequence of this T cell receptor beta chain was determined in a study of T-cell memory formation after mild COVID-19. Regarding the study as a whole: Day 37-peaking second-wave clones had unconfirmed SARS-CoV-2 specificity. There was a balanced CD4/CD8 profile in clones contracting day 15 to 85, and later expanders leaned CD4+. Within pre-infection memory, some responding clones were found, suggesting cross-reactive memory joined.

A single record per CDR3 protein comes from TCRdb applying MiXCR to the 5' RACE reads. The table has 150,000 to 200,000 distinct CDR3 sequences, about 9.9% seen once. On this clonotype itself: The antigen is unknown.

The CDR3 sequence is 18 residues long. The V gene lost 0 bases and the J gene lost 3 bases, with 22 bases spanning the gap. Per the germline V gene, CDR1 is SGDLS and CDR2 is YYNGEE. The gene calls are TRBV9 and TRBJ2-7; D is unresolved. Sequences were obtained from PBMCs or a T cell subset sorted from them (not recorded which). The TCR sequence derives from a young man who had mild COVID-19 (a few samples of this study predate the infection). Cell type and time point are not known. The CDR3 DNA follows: TGTGCCAGCAGCGTAGGGGCGAGACATAACCGAAAAGGCTACGAGCAGTACGTC. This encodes CASSVGARHNRKGYEQYV.